Each of the 19 T cell receptor beta chains below was sequenced from the same sample in a study of T cells in Graves' hyperthyroidism and ophthalmopathy. RNA transcripts yielded amplified TCR beta CDR3 regions. Researchers ran a first-round RT-PCR on the TCR CDR3 using the HTBI primer set. Each CDR3 protein gets one entry after TCRdb re-called the multiplex PCR reads with MiXCR. The sample records some 570,000 distinct CDR3 sequences, 14% being singletons. The specimen was blood. The receptors were sampled from a young woman with Graves' ophthalmopathy.

The V and J genes are TRBV7-3 and TRBJ1-6; D is unresolved. Germline V gives CDR1 SGHTA, CDR2 FQGTGA. Trimming removed 7 bases at V and 9 bases at J, with 13 bases between. The CDR3 runs 13 residues. Written as DNA, the CDR3 is TGTGCCAGCAACCCCCTAGCCAGTTCACCCCTCCACTTT. Translating gives CASNPLASSPLHF.

This clonotype was detected only a few times. The chain is built from TRBV6-2 or TRBV6-3 and TRBJ2-4, with 9 bases identical to TRBD1. The CDR3 length is 17 residues. The germline V gene encodes CDR1 MNHEY and CDR2 SVGEGT. V dropped 6 bases and J dropped 3; count of bases not matched to a gene: 12. CDR3: CASRQGAGAGDKNIQYF. As DNA, the CDR3 is TGTGCCAGCAGACAGGGGGCAGGTGCCGGCGACAAAAACATTCAGTACTTC.

This clonotype was seen many times. At one end, the junction sequence differs from germline, possibly due to a read error. The gene calls are TRBV11-2 and TRBJ1-1; unclear D gene. The germline gives CDR1 SGHAT, CDR2 FQNNGV. CDR3 length: 17 residues. This chain's CDR3 is CAGSLNAWTRVNTEAFF. DNA of the CDR3: TGTGCCGGCAGCTTGAATGCGTGGACGCGCGTGAACACTGAAGCTTTCTTT.

This clonotype came up many times. The rearrangement uses TRBV5-6 and TRBJ1-1, with unresolved D. This CDR3 has 15 residues. V was cut by 0 bases and J by 1 base, with 10 bases left in between. In germline, CDR1 is SGHDT, CDR2 YYEEEE. The CDR3 nucleotides read TGTGCCAGCAGCTTGGAGTTCCAAGGGAACACTGAAGCTTTCTTT. This sequence encodes CASSLEFQGNTEAFF.

This clonotype was counted many times. The chain employs TRBV28 and TRBJ2-1, with D perhaps TRBD2 (6 bases). The CDR3 has 15 amino acids. CDR1 MDHEN and CDR2 SYDVKM come from the germline V gene. V was clipped by 5 bases and J by 8 bases, with 19 bases between them. This chain's CDR3 is CASSRQEGARDEQFF. DNA for the CDR3: TGTGCCAGCAGTCGGCAGGAGGGCGCCCGGGATGAGCAGTTCTTC.

The gene calls are TRBV19 and TRBJ2-1, with 9 bases identical to TRBD2. Trimming cost V 3 bases and J 7 bases; bases outside gene matches: 4. The germline CDR1 and CDR2 sequences are LNHDA and SQIVND (reference sequence). This CDR3 has 14 amino acids. CDR3 coding DNA: TGTGCCAGTAGTATGGGCGGGAGGGGGAATGAGCAGTTCTTC. Amino acids: CASSMGGRGNEQFF.

This clonotype has a handful of counts. The rearrangement joins TRBV19 to TRBJ1-5; the D is unclear. V was trimmed by 7 bases and J by 2 bases, leaving 15 bases between them. The CDR3 runs 15 residues. From germline, CDR1 is LNHDA and CDR2 SQIVND (reference sequence). The CDR3 here is CASKSSLWGNQPQHF. CDR3 DNA: TGTGCCAGTAAAAGCTCCCTCTGGGGCAATCAGCCCCAGCATTTT.

This clonotype was detected many times. The V call is TRBV9, the J call TRBJ2-1, with 8 nucleotides matching TRBD2. CDR3 length equals 17 residues. Germline V gene sequence: CDR1 SGDLS, CDR2 YYNGEE. The trim removed 7 bases at V and 4 bases at J, leaving 16 bases unmatched. In DNA, the CDR3 is TGTGCCAGCTCCCACAGGGACCTTAGCGGGACATACAATGAGCAGTTCTTC. Residues: CASSHRDLSGTYNEQFF.

Ten or more counts support this clonotype. The CDR3 bases are TGTGCCAGCAGCTTCGGCCCTAGCGATTACAATGAGCAGTTCTTC. Translation gives CASSFGPSDYNEQFF. The genes are TRBV7-3 and TRBJ2-1; weak D call: TRBD2 (6 bases). This CDR3 is 15 amino acids long. The ends were cut back, 3 bases at V and 4 bases at J, with 13 bases in the middle. Germline V lookup: CDR1 SGHTA, CDR2 FQGTGA.

In this sample, this clonotype turned up many times. The gene calls are TRBV12-3 or TRBV12-4 and TRBJ1-6; the match to TRBD1 covers 7 bases. Losses at the gene ends were 5 bases for V and 5 bases for J; bases not matched to a gene: 6. This CDR3 has 15 residues. CDR3 sequence reads: CASSDTGTDNSPLHF. The CDR3 DNA reads TGTGCCAGCAGTGACACCGGGACAGATAATTCACCCCTCCACTTT.

This clonotype occurred many times. V gene TRBV30 combines with J gene TRBJ2-1; D ambiguous. CDR3 length: 12 amino acids. The V gene's germline CDR1 is GTSNPN and CDR2 SVGIG (reference sequence). The V gene lost 3 bases and the J gene lost 7 bases, with 10 bases spanning the gap. The chain's CDR3 is CAWRAPRNEQFF. The CDR3 region has the DNA TGTGCCTGGAGAGCTCCGAGGAATGAGCAGTTCTTC.

This clonotype was detected only once. This may arise from a read error, as a much more abundant clone is one base away. The genes are TRBV6-5 and TRBJ1-3, with D uncertain. The CDR3 extends over 16 amino acids. Germline loops: CDR1 MNHEY, CDR2 SVGAGI. CDR3 nucleotides: TGTGCCAGCAGTTACGCCCAGGCCACCTCTAGAAACACCATATATTTT. Its protein is CASSYAQATSRNTIYF.

The V call is TRBV10-3, the J call TRBJ2-1; D is unclear. Trimming shortened V by 5 bases and J by 1 base, and 9 bases separated the two germline ends. The CDR3 is made up of 14 amino acids. The germline CDR1 and CDR2 sequences are ENHRY and SYGVKD. CDR3 coding DNA: TGTGCCATCAGTTTCCGGAGTTCCTACAATGAGCAGTTCTTC. Residues: CAISFRSSYNEQFF.

A few counts support this clonotype. The V and J genes are TRBV29-1 and TRBJ1-2; 7 nucleotides agree with TRBD1. This CDR3 region has 13 residues. J lost 5 bases, V lost 5 bases, and 8 bases had no gene match. Per germline, CDR1 SQVTM and CDR2 ANQGSEA. CDR3 sequence reads: CSVRNPQGYGYTF. The CDR3 DNA is TGCAGCGTTCGTAATCCACAGGGGTATGGCTACACCTTC.

CDR3 region: CAWSHNQGNTIYF. The CDR3 nucleotides read TGTGCCTGGAGTCATAATCAGGGAAACACCATATATTTT. This chain uses TRBV30 with TRBJ1-3; D not resolved. Trimming removed 2 bases from V and 4 bases from J, with 9 bases in between. Germline CDR1 GTSNPN, CDR2 SVGIG (reference sequence). The CDR3 is 13 residues long. The entire variable domain, with the rest obtained from reference TRBV30 and TRBJ1-3, is as follows: SQTIHQWPATLVQPVGSPLSLECTVEGTSNPNLYWYRQAAGRGLQLLFYSVGIGQISSEVPQNLSASRPQDRQFILSSKKLLLSDSGFYLCAWSHNQGNTIYFGEGSWLTVV.

This clonotype was counted ten times or more. The J gene is TRBJ2-4, the V gene TRBV5-1; TRBD1 matches 11 bases. The CDR3 is 15 amino acids. V shed 4 bases and J 10 bases; nucleotides not matched to a gene: 10. The germline CDR1 and CDR2 sequences are SGHRS and YFSETQ. CDR3 in amino acids: CASSRDRGDEGIQYF. In nucleotides, the CDR3 is TGCGCCAGCAGCAGGGACAGGGGGGATGAAGGGATTCAGTACTTC.

This clonotype came up many times. The gene calls are TRBV10-3 and TRBJ1-4; D possibly corresponds to TRBD1 (5 bases). Trimming shortened V by 2 bases and J by 7 bases, and 17 bases separated the two germline ends. Germline CDR1 reads ENHRY; CDR2 reads SYGVKD. The CDR3 extends over 16 amino acids. The DNA of the CDR3 is TGTGCCATCAGTGAGGAGGGACGGACGAAGGGTGAAAAACTGTTTTTT. Its translation is CAISEEGRTKGEKLFF.

The sample holds many counts of this clonotype. The rearrangement joins TRBV29-1 to TRBJ2-1, with 7 bases identical to TRBD2. The CDR3 runs to 15 residues. Per the germline V gene, CDR1 is SQVTM and CDR2 is ANQGSEA. Trimming took 2 bases from V and 3 from J; bases not matched to a gene: 7. CDR3 coding DNA: TGCAGCGTTGAACCCCGACGGGGGGACTACAATGAGCAGTTCTTC. Translating gives CSVEPRRGDYNEQFF.

V usage is TRBV5-6 and J usage is TRBJ2-5, with 8 bases aligning to TRBD2. The CDR3 extends over 18 amino acids. Germline assignment: CDR1 SGHDT and CDR2 YYEEEE. Losses at the gene ends were 4 bases for V and 4 bases for J; bases not matched to a gene: 18. CDR3 bases: TGTGCCAGCAGCCCTAGGACCCGGACTAGCATCTTGCGAGAGACCCAGTACTTC. This encodes CASSPRTRTSILRETQYF.